This TCR beta chain was found in a study of shared clonotypes between healthy human individuals. CDR3 length: 14 amino acids. Germline-derived CDR1 and CDR2 are KGHSH and LQKENI. The ends were cut back, 3 bases at V and 4 bases at J, with 12 bases in the middle. Data came from immunoSEQ multiplex PCR; TCRdb stores just in-frame clones and leaves some out. Here the sample spans about 1.1 million clones, about 80% being singletons. The sequence came from a young man in good health. Some clones in this sample may be carry-over from other donors' samples. Sample: memory CD4+ T cells from PBMCs. Subset given: CD45RA-negative fraction. The V call is TRBV18, the J call TRBJ2-5, with D perhaps matching TRBD2 (5 bases). The CDR3 is CASSPLAERETQYF. CDR3 nucleotides: TGTGCCAGCTCACCCCTAGCAGAAAGAGAGACCCAGTACTTC.